These 30 T cell receptor beta chains originate from one sample sequenced in a study of T-cell memory formation after mild COVID-19. A single record per CDR3 protein comes from TCRdb applying MiXCR to the 5' RACE reads. Here the sample spans around 320,000 distinct CDR3 sequences, over 11% being singletons. Sequenced: PBMCs or a T cell subset sorted from them (not recorded which). The source of these receptors is a man aged 18 to 30 who had mild COVID-19 (a few samples of this study predate the infection). Cell type and time point are not known.

The chain joins TRBV20-1 to TRBJ2-2; no reliable D call. This CDR3 is 14 amino acids long. Germline values: CDR1 DFQATT, CDR2 SNEGSKA (reference sequence). The germline V and J ends were trimmed by 1 base and 1 base, with 7 bases remaining between them. CDR3 sequence reads: CSARGWKNTGELFF. In nucleotides, the CDR3 is TGCAGTGCTAGAGGTTGGAAGAACACCGGGGAGCTGTTTTTT.

The chain links TRBV24-1 to TRBJ2-1; 13 bases are shared with TRBD2. CDR3 length: 16 residues. Trimming removed 3 bases from V and 5 bases from J; junction bases left unmatched: 3. Germline CDR1 is KGHDR and CDR2 is SFDVKD. CDR3 loop: CATSDPTSGGDNEQFF. The CDR3 DNA reads TGTGCCACCAGTGATCCTACTAGCGGGGGGGACAATGAGCAGTTCTTC.

The rearrangement uses TRBV24-1 and TRBJ2-3; D call uncertain. Germline CDR1 is KGHDR and CDR2 is SFDVKD. Trimming removed 4 bases at V and 1 base at J, with 8 bases between. The CDR3 is 14 amino acids. CDR3 bases: TGTGCCACCAGTGACCAAGGACGCACAGATACGCAGTATTTT. Its protein is CATSDQGRTDTQYF.

The V and J genes are TRBV14 and TRBJ2-7; D call uncertain. CDR1 and CDR2 (germline): SGHDN, FVKESK. This CDR3 comprises 14 residues. Trimming removed 0 bases from V and 1 base from J, with 7 bases in between. The DNA for the CDR3 is TGTGCCAGCAGCCAAGATTACGGATCCTACGAGCAGTACGTC. Translating gives CASSQDYGSYEQYV.

This clonotype was detected a few times. The chain couples TRBV4-1 to TRBJ2-7; 10 nucleotides agree with TRBD2. The CDR3 totals 18 residues. The germline V gene encodes CDR1 MGHRA and CDR2 YSYEKL. V lost 3 bases to trimming and J lost 2 bases; unmatched junction nucleotides: 13. CDR3 sequence: CASSQPHSSGGNPYEQYF. The CDR3 nucleotides are TGCGCCAGCAGCCAGCCCCACAGTAGCGGGGGGAACCCCTACGAGCAGTACTTC.

This clonotype was found many times. The gene calls are TRBV12-3 or TRBV12-4 and TRBJ2-5, with 10 positions matching TRBD2. The length of the CDR3 is 16 residues. Unmatched junction bases numbered 4, after V lost 2 bases and J lost 1 base. The DNA for the CDR3 is TGTGCCAGCAGTTTAAGCGGGGGGGCCCCCCAAGAGACCCAGTACTTC. Translated: CASSLSGGAPQETQYF.

The genes are TRBV5-1 and TRBJ2-1; D gene uncertain. Deletions cut 0 bases from V and 7 bases from J, with 11 bases between. The CDR3 sequence is 14 residues long. Germline values: CDR1 SGHRS, CDR2 YFSETQ. Here the CDR3 reads CASSLGGLGNEQFF. CDR3 nucleotides: TGCGCCAGCAGCTTGGGTGGCCTGGGAAATGAGCAGTTCTTC.

V and J are TRBV29-1 and TRBJ2-3; 7 nucleotides match TRBD2. The CDR3 totals 15 residues. Germline V gene data show CDR1 as SQVTM and CDR2 as ANQGSEA. The V gene end was trimmed by 3 bases and the J gene end by 2 bases; junction bases not matched to a gene: 8. The CDR3, as DNA: TGCAGCGTTGATGGGGCGGGAGCCCCCACAGATACGCAGTATTTT. Protein product: CSVDGAGAPTDTQYF.

In its sample, this clonotype was seen many times. The CDR3 region has the DNA TGTGCCAGCAGTTACTCCCGGACAGGGGTTAAAGGCTACACCTTC. It encodes CASSYSRTGVKGYTF. The chain uses TRBV6-5 and TRBJ1-2, with 9 bases fitting TRBD1. V lost 0 bases to trimming and J lost 8 bases; unmatched junction nucleotides: 7. CDR1 is MNHEY and CDR2 is SVGAGI in the germline V gene. CDR3 size: 15 residues.

This clonotype was detected only a few times. The V gene is TRBV9, the J gene TRBJ2-1, with D perhaps matching TRBD1 (6 bases). V dropped 3 bases and J dropped 3 bases, with 10 bases sitting between them. Germline V gene sequence: CDR1 SGDLS, CDR2 YYNGEE. The CDR3 is 14 amino acids. The CDR3 bases are TGTGCCAGCAGCGATCGACAGGACTACAATGAGCAGTTCTTC. Protein: CASSDRQDYNEQFF. The full variable domain, with the rest looked up from reference TRBV9 and TRBJ2-1, is DSGVTQTPKHLITATGQRVTLRCSPRSGDLSVYWYQQSLDQGLQFLIQYYNGEERAKGNILERFSAQQFPDLHSELNLSSLELGDSALYFCASSDRQDYNEQFFGPGTRLTVL.

This clonotype was seen a few times. V gene TRBV6-2 or TRBV6-3 combines with J gene TRBJ2-3, with TRBD1 matching 12 bases. The CDR3 extends over 14 amino acids. Germline CDR1 reads MNHEY; CDR2 reads SVGEGT. The junction had 7 bases not matched to a gene; V was cut back by 9 bases and J by 6 bases. The CDR3 spells CASKTGQGADTQYF. In nucleotides, the CDR3 is TGTGCCAGTAAGACGGGACAGGGGGCTGATACGCAGTATTTT.

This clonotype has only a few counts. The V and J genes are TRBV2 and TRBJ2-1; 14 bases fit TRBD2. CDR1 SNHLY and CDR2 FYNNEI come from the germline V gene. Germline trimming cut 3 bases from V and 0 bases from J; bases unmatched to any gene: 1. The length of the CDR3 is 17 residues. The CDR3 nucleotides read TGTGCCAGCAGTGATGGACTAGCGGGGGGCTCCTACAATGAGCAGTTCTTC. This gives the protein CASSDGLAGGSYNEQFF.

This clonotype was counted a few times. The V call is TRBV7-9, the J call TRBJ2-1, with TRBD2 identical over 11 bases. The germline CDR1 and CDR2 sequences are SEHNR and FQNEAQ (reference sequence). V was clipped by 5 bases and J by 4 bases; unmatched bases: 10. CDR3 length: 17 residues. Here the CDR3 DNA reads TGTGCCAGCAGCCCGCGGGGTAGCGGGGGGGCATACAATGAGCAGTTCTTC. This translates into CASSPRGSGGAYNEQFF. The complete variable domain, with remaining parts taken from reference TRBV7-9 and TRBJ2-1, reads DTGVSQNPRHKITKRGQNVTFRCDPISEHNRLYWYRQTLGQGPEFLTYFQNEAQLEKSRLLSDRFSAERPKGSFSTLEIQRTEQGDSAMYLCASSPRGSGGAYNEQFFGPGTRLTVL.

The gene calls are TRBV10-2 and TRBJ2-2, with 13 bases aligning to TRBD2. This CDR3 comprises 19 residues. Germline CDR1 WSHSY, CDR2 SAAADI. V shed 8 bases, J shed 0 bases, and the junction held 12 bases outside the gene matches. The CDR3 reads CASGQLAGGPKPNTGELFF. The DNA for the CDR3 is TGCGCCAGCGGCCAACTAGCGGGGGGGCCGAAACCGAACACCGGGGAGCTGTTTTTT.

This chain uses TRBV6-6 with TRBJ1-1; unclear D gene. Germline V gene lookup returns CDR1 MNHNY and CDR2 SVGAGI (reference sequence). V was pared by 7 bases and J by 4 bases, with 13 bases between. CDR3 length: 13 amino acids. The CDR3 sequence: CASTVGAATEAFF. The CDR3 nucleotides read TGTGCCAGCACCGTAGGCGCGGCCACTGAAGCTTTCTTT.

The chain couples TRBV7-2 to TRBJ2-3; the D call may be TRBD1 or TRBD2 (6 bases each). The germline gives CDR1 SGHTA, CDR2 FQGNSA. CDR3 length: 15 residues. Trimming took off 1 base at V and 2 bases at J, with 10 bases between the two ends. Here the CDR3 reads CASSLVGGPTDTQYF. For the CDR3, the DNA is TGTGCCAGCAGCTTAGTAGGGGGGCCCACAGATACGCAGTATTTT.

About this clonotype itself: At one of its ends the junction is not consistent with the germline gene, which may arise from a read error. The chain joins TRBV12-3 or TRBV12-4 to TRBJ2-6, with 7 bases that match TRBD1. The CDR3 has 16 residues. CDR3 in DNA: TGTGCCAGCAGTGTAGCCCGACAGGGAGGGGCCAACGTCCTGACTTTC. This codes for CASSVARQGGANVLTF.

CDR3 region: CASSKTRRVAYEQYF. As DNA, the CDR3 is TGTGCCAGCAGCAAAACTCGACGGGTCGCCTACGAGCAGTACTTC. This chain joins TRBV6-2 or TRBV6-3 and TRBJ2-7; D remains ambiguous. Germline assignment: CDR1 MNHEY and CDR2 SVGEGT. V was pared by 6 bases and J by 2 bases, with 17 bases between. The CDR3 is made up of 15 amino acids.

This clonotype turned up a few times. This rearrangement joins TRBV12-3 or TRBV12-4 to TRBJ1-5; 7 bases line up with TRBD1. The CDR3 has 15 residues. The trim removed 4 bases at V and 10 bases at J, leaving 13 bases unmatched. The chain's CDR3 is CASSSDRRWYDPQHF. The DNA for the CDR3 is TGTGCCAGCAGTTCGGACAGGCGGTGGTATGATCCCCAGCATTTT.

This clonotype was counted between two and nine times. The rearrangement links TRBV9 to TRBJ2-3; TRBD1 agrees at 8 bases. Losses at the gene ends were 3 bases for V and 1 base for J; bases not matched to a gene: 13. Germline V gene sequence: CDR1 SGDLS, CDR2 YYNGEE. The CDR3 sequence is 18 residues long. CDR3 sequence reads: CASSGQGFRVVGTDTQYF. CDR3 nucleotides: TGTGCCAGCAGCGGACAGGGGTTTCGGGTAGTCGGCACAGATACGCAGTATTTT.

This clonotype was seen a handful of times. The CDR3 protein is CASSFFGRFNEQFF. CDR3 in DNA: TGCGCCAGCAGCTTTTTCGGCCGTTTCAATGAGCAGTTCTTC. This rearrangement joins TRBV5-1 to TRBJ2-1, with D hard to call. The CDR3 has 14 residues. The germline gives CDR1 SGHRS, CDR2 YFSETQ. The germline V and J ends were trimmed by 2 bases and 6 bases, with 12 bases remaining between them.

This clonotype was recorded at least ten times. V usage is TRBV24-1 and J usage is TRBJ1-2; 11 bases fit TRBD1. The J segment lost 0 bases and the V segment lost 3 bases, leaving 5 bases of the junction unmatched. The CDR3 contains 17 residues. In germline, CDR1 is KGHDR, CDR2 SFDVKD. CDR3 loop: CATSDGGTGGTNYGYTF. CDR3 coding DNA: TGTGCCACCAGTGATGGCGGGACAGGGGGTACTAACTATGGCTACACCTTC.

The rearrangement joins TRBV29-1 to TRBJ1-6, with a weak D call TRBD1 (6 bases). Trimming took 6 bases from V and 5 from J, leaving 14 bases between them. The length of the CDR3 is 14 residues. Germline values: CDR1 SQVTM, CDR2 ANQGSEA. The CDR3 sequence is CSVREGGDNSPLHF. The DNA for the CDR3 is TGCAGCGTGCGTGAGGGGGGGGATAATTCACCCCTCCACTTT. Based on the CDR3 plus reference TRBV29-1 and TRBJ1-6, the full variable domain is SAVISQKPSRDICQRGTSLTIQCQVDSQVTMMFWYRQQPGQSLTLIATANQGSEATYESGFVIDKFPISRPNLTFSTLTVSNMSPEDSSIYLCSVREGGDNSPLHFGNGTRLTVT.

In this sample, this clonotype turned up many times. The chain recombines TRBV4-3 with TRBJ1-3; no definite D call. The V end was cut by 0 bases, the J end by 0 bases, with 9 bases between. The CDR3 has 16 amino acids. Per the germline V gene, CDR1 is LGHNA and CDR2 is YSLEER. In nucleotides, the CDR3 is TGCGCCAGCAGCCAAGAGGCGCCGAGCTCTGGAAACACCATATATTTT. Translating gives CASSQEAPSSGNTIYF.

This clonotype was seen only a few times. The genes are TRBV30 and TRBJ1-2; no clear D gene. The V gene lost 2 bases and the J gene lost 7 bases, with 14 bases spanning the gap. From germline, CDR1 is GTSNPN and CDR2 SVGIG (reference sequence). The CDR3 has 13 amino acids. CDR3 amino acids: CAWSPAPAAGYTF. CDR3 nucleotides: TGTGCCTGGAGTCCCGCACCGGCCGCTGGCTACACCTTC.

This clonotype was found a few times. The chain recombines TRBV7-9 with TRBJ2-7, with a tentative D call TRBD2 (6 bases). From germline, CDR1 is SEHNR and CDR2 FQNEAQ (reference sequence). The length of the CDR3 is 13 residues. The V and J ends lost 3 bases and 3 bases respectively, with 9 bases between them. This CDR3 is CASSFLGGYEQYF. As DNA, the CDR3 is TGTGCCAGCAGCTTTCTCGGGGGCTACGAGCAGTACTTC. The full variable domain, rest sourced from reference TRBV7-9 and TRBJ2-7, is DTGVSQNPRHKITKRGQNVTFRCDPISEHNRLYWYRQTLGQGPEFLTYFQNEAQLEKSRLLSDRFSAERPKGSFSTLEIQRTEQGDSAMYLCASSFLGGYEQYFGPGTRLTVT.

V usage is TRBV6-5 and J usage is TRBJ1-1; tentative D call: TRBD1 (5 bases). Germline CDR1 reads MNHEY; CDR2 reads SVGAGI. Trimming removed 6 bases at V and 7 bases at J, with 15 bases between. There are 13 residues in the CDR3. This CDR3 reads CASSPSQGDEAFF. The CDR3 bases are TGTGCCAGCAGCCCCTCTCAGGGCGATGAAGCTTTCTTT.

Only a few counts were recorded for this clonotype. The chain carries TRBV20-1 and TRBJ1-1; D unresolved. This CDR3 is 15 amino acids long. Germline lookup yields CDR1 DFQATT and CDR2 SNEGSKA (reference sequence). Trimming removed 0 bases from V and 0 bases from J, with 11 bases in between. The CDR3 nucleotides are TGCAGTGCTAGAGATCCCCCGGCCATGAACACTGAAGCTTTCTTT. Translating gives CSARDPPAMNTEAFF.

In its sample, this clonotype was seen a few times. V gene TRBV3-1 combines with J gene TRBJ2-3; 8 bases are a match to TRBD1. This CDR3 has 15 residues. Per germline, CDR1 LGHDT and CDR2 YNNKEL (reference sequence). J gave up 7 bases and V 4 bases, and 10 bases lay outside the gene matches. The CDR3: CASSRRDRSLHTQYF. In nucleotides, the CDR3 is TGTGCCAGCAGCCGCCGGGACAGGTCATTACATACGCAGTATTTT.

Ten or more counts support this clonotype. This rearrangement joins TRBV4-1 to TRBJ1-1; unclear D gene. This CDR3 has 11 residues. Germline values: CDR1 MGHRA, CDR2 YSYEKL. The V end was cut by 4 bases, the J end by 6 bases, with 6 bases between. The CDR3 loop reads CASSLGAEAFF. The CDR3 nucleotides are TGCGCCAGCAGCCTCGGGGCTGAAGCTTTCTTT.